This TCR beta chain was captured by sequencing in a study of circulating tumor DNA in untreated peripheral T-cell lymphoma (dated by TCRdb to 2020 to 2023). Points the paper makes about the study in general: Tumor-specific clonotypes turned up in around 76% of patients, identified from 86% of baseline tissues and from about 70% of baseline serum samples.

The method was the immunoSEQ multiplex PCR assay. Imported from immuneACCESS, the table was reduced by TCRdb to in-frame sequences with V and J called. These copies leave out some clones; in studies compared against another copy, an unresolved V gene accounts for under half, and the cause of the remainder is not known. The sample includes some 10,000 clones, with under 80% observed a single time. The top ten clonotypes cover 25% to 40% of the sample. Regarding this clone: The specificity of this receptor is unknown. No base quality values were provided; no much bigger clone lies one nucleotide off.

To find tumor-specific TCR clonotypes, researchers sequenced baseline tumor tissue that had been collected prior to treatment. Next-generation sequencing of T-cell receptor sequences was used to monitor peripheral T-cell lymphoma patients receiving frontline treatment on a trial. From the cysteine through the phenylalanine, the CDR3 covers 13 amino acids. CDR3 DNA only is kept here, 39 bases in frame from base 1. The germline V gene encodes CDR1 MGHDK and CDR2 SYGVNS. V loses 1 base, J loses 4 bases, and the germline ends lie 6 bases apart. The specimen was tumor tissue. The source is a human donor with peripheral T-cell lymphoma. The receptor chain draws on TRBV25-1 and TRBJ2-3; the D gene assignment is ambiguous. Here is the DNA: TGTGCCAGCAGTGAATTTAGTCCAGATACGCAGTATTTT. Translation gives CASSEFSPDTQYF.